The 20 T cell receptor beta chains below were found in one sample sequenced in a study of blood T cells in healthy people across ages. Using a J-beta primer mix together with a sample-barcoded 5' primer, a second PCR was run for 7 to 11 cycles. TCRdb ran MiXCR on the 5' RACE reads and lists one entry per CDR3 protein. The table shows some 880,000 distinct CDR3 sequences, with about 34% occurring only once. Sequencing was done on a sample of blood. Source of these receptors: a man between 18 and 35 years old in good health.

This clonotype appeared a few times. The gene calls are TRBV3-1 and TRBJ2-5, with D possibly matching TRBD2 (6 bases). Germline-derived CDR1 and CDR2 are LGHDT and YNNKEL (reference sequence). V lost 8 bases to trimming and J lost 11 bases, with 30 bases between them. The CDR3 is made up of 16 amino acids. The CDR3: CASSSFVAGKYNEQYF. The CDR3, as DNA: TGTGCCAGCTCATCGTTCGTTGCGGGGAAATACAATGAGCAGTACTTC.

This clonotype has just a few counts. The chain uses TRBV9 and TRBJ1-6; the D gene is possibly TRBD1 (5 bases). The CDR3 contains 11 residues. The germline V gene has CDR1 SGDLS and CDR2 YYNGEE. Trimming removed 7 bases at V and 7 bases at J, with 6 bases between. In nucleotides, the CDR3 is TGTGCCAGCGGGGGAAATTCACCCCTCCACTTT. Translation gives CASGGNSPLHF.

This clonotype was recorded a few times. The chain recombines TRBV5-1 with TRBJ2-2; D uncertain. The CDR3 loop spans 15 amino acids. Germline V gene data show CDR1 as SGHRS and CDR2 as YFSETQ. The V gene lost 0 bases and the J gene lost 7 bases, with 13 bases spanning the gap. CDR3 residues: CASSLAGGRGGELFF. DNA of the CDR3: TGCGCCAGCAGCTTGGCCGGTGGGCGCGGCGGGGAGCTGTTTTTT.

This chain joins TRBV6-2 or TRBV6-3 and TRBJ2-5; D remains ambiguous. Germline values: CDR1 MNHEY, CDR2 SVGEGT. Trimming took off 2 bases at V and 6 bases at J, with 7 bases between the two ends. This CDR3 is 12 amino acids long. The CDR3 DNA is TGTGCCAGCAGTTACGGTCAACAGACCCAGTACTTC. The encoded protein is CASSYGQQTQYF.

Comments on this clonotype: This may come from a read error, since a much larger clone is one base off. The CDR3 DNA sequence: TGCAGTGCTCTTTGGCTAGCGGGGGCCAGCCCCTACAATGAGCAGTTCTTC. Translated, it gives CSALWLAGASPYNEQFF. The gene calls are TRBV20-1 and TRBJ2-1, with 10 bases lining up with TRBD2. Trimming took 5 bases from V and 2 from J; bases not matched to a gene: 12. This CDR3 is 17 amino acids long. Germline CDR1 reads DFQATT; CDR2 reads SNEGSKA (reference sequence).

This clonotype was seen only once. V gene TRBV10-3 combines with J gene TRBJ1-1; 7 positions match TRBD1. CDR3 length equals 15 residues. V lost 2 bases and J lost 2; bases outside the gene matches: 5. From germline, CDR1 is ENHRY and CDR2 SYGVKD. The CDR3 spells CAISEPTGVNTEAFF. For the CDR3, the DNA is TGTGCCATCAGTGAGCCAACAGGGGTCAACACTGAAGCTTTCTTT.

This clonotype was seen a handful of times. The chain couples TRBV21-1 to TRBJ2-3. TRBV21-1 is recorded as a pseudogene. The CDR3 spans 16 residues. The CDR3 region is CASSRPRETRTDTQYF. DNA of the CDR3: TGTGCCAGCAGCAGACCTCGAGAGACGCGCACAGATACGCAGTATTTT.

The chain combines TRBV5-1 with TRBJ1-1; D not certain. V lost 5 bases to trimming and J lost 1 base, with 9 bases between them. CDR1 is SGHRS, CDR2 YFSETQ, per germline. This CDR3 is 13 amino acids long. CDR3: CASRVETNTEAFF. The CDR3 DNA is TGCGCCAGCAGAGTAGAGACGAACACTGAAGCTTTCTTT.

As DNA, the CDR3 is TGTGCCAGCAGCTCCCCGGGGGGGCACACTGAAGCTTTCTTT. This encodes CASSSPGGHTEAFF. V is TRBV9 and J is TRBJ1-1, with D possibly TRBD1 on 6 matching bases. The CDR3 has 14 amino acids. Trimming left V 4 bases short and J 3 bases short, with 13 bases between. Germline assignment: CDR1 SGDLS and CDR2 YYNGEE.

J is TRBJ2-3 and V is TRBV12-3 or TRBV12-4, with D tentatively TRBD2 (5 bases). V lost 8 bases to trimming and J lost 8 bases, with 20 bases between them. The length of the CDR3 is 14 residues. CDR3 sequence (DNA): TGTGCCAGCCGGGCTAGGACTCTCGGTGGTACGCAGTATTTT. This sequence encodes CASRARTLGGTQYF.

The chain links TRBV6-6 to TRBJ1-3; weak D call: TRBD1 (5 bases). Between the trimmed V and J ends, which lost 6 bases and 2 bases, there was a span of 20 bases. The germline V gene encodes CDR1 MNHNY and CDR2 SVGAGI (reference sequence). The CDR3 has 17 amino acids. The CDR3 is CASSLPPVRAAGNTIYF. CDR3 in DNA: TGTGCCAGCAGCCTCCCCCCCGTCAGGGCGGCTGGAAACACCATATATTTT.

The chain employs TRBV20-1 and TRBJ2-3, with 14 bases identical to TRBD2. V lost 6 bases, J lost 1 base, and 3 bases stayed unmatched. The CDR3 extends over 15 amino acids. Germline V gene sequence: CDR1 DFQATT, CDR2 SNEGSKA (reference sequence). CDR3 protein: CSATSGGEGTDTQYF. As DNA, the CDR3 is TGCAGTGCGACTAGCGGGGGGGAGGGCACAGATACGCAGTATTTT.

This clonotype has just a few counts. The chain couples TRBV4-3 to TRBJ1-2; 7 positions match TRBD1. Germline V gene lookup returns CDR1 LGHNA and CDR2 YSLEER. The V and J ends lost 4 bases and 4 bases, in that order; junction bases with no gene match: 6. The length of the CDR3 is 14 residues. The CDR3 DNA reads TGCGCCAGCAGCCCGGCCCGACAGGGCTATGGCTACACCTTC. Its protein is CASSPARQGYGYTF.

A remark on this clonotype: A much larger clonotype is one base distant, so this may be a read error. The CDR3 region is CASSEGTGIYEQYF. CDR3 sequence (DNA): TGCGCCAGCAGCGAAGGGACAGGGATCTACGAGCAGTACTTC. The rearrangement joins TRBV5-1 to TRBJ2-7; 9 positions match TRBD1. Germline CDR1 is SGHRS and CDR2 is YFSETQ. The CDR3 totals 14 residues. The V and J ends lost 4 bases and 3 bases, in that order; junction bases with no gene match: 5. The whole variable domain, filled in from reference TRBV5-1 and TRBJ2-7, reads KAGVTQTPRYLIKTRGQQVTLSCSPISGHRSVSWYQQTPGQGLQFLFEYFSETQRNKGNFPGRFSGRQFSNSRSEMNVSTLELGDSALYLCASSEGTGIYEQYFGPGTRLTVT.

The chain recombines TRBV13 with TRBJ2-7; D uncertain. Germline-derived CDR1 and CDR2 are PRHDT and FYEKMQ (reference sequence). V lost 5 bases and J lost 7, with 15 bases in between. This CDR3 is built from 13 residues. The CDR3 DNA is TGTGCCAGCAGCCCGATGCGAAAGGGTGAGCAGTACTTC. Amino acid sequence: CASSPMRKGEQYF.

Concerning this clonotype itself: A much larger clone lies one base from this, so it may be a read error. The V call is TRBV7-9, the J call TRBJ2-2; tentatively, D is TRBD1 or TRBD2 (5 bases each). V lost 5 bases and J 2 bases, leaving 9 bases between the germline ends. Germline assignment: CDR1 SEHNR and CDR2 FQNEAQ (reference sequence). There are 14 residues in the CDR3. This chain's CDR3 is CASSRDGNTGELFF. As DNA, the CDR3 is TGTGCCAGCAGCCGGGACGGCAACACCGGGGAGCTGTTTTTT.

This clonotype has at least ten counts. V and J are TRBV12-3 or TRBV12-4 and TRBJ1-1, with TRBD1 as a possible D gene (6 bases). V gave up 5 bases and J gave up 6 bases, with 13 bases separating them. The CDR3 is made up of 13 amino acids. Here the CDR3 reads CASSPPGGPEAFF. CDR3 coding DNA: TGTGCCAGCAGTCCTCCCGGGGGCCCTGAAGCTTTCTTT.

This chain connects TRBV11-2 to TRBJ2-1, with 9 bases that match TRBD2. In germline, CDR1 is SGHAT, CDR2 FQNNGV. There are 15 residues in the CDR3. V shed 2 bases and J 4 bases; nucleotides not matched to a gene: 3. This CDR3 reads CASSLSSGVYNEQFF. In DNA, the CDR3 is TGTGCCAGCAGCTTATCTAGCGGGGTATACAATGAGCAGTTCTTC.

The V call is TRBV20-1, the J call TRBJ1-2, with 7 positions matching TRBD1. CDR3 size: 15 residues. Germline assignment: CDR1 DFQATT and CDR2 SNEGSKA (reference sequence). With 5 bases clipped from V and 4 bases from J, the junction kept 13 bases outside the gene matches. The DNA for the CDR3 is TGCAGTGCTCCCCGAATAGGGGGCGGAGGCTATGGCTACACCTTC. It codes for CSAPRIGGGGYGYTF.

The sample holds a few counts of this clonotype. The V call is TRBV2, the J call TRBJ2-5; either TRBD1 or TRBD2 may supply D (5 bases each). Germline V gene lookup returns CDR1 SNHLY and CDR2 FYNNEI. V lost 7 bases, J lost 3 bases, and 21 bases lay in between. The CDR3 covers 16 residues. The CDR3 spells CASTIQAGAIKETQYF. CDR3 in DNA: TGTGCCAGCACCATACAGGCCGGGGCTATCAAAGAGACCCAGTACTTC.